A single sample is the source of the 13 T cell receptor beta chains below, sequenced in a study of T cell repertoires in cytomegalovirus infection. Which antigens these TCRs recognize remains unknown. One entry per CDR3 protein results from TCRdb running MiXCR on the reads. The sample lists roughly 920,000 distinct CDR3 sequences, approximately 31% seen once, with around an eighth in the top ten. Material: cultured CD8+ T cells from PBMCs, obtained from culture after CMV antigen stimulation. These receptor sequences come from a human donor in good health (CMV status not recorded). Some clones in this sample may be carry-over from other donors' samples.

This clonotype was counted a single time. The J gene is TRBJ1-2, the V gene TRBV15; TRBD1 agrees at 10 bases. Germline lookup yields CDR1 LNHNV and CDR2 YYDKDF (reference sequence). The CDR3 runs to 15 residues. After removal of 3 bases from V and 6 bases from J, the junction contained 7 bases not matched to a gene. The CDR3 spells CATSRDRQGADGYTF. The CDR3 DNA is TGTGCCACCAGCAGGGATAGACAGGGGGCGGATGGCTACACCTTC.

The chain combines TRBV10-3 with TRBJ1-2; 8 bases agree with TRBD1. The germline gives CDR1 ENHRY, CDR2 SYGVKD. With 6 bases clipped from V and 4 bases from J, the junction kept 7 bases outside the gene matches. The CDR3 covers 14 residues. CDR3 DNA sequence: TGTGCCATCAGGGGTTCAGGGGGCATCTATGGCTACACCTTC. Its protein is CAIRGSGGIYGYTF.

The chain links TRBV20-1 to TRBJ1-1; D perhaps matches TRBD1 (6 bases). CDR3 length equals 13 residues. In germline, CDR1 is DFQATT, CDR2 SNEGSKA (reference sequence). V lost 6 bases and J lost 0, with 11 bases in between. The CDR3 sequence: CSALDSMNTEAFF. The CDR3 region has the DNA TGCAGTGCATTGGACAGCATGAACACTGAAGCTTTCTTT.

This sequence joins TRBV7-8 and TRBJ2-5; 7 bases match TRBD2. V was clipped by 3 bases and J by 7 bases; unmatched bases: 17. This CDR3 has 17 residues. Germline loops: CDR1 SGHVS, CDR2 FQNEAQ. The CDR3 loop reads CASSLLSGDLHFGTQYF. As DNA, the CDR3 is TGTGCCAGCAGCTTGCTGAGCGGGGACTTACATTTTGGGACCCAGTACTTC.

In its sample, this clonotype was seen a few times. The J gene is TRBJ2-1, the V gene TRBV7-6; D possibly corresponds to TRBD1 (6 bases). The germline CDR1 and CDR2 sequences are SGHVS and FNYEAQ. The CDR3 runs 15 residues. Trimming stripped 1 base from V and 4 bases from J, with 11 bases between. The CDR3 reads CASSLGEGTYNEQFF. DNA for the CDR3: TGTGCCAGCAGCTTAGGAGAGGGGACATACAATGAGCAGTTCTTC.

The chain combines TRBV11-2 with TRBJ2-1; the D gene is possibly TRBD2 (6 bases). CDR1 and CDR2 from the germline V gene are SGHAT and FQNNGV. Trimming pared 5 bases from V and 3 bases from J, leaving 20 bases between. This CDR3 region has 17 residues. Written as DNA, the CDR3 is TGTGCCAGCAGCACCCGGGGTAGCGGTGACATCTACAATGAGCAGTTCTTC. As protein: CASSTRGSGDIYNEQFF.

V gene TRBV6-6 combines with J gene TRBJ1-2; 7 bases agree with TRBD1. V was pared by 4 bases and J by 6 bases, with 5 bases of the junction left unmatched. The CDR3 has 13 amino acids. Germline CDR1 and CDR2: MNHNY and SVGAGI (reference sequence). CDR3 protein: CASSFQGDHGYTF. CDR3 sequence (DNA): TGTGCCAGCAGTTTCCAGGGGGACCATGGCTACACCTTC.

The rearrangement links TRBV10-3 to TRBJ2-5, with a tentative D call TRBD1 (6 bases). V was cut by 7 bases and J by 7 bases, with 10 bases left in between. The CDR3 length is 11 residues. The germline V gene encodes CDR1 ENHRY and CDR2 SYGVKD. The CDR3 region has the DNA TGTGCCATCAACATAGGGGGGACCCAGTACTTC. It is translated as CAINIGGTQYF.

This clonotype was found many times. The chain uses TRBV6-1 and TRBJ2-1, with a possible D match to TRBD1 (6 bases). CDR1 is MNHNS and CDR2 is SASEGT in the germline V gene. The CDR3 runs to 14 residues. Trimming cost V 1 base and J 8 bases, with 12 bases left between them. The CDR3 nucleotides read TGTGCCAGCAGTGAAGTGGTGGGGGCCCATGAGCAGTTCTTC. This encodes CASSEVVGAHEQFF.

The chain's CDR3 is CASSLELSGDLDRGYTF. The CDR3 bases are TGTGCCAGCAGCTTAGAACTCTCTGGGGATTTGGATAGGGGCTACACCTTC. This chain links TRBV7-6 with TRBJ1-2; no clear D. V was shortened by 1 base and J by 8 bases, with 23 bases between the two germline ends. The germline CDR1 and CDR2 sequences are SGHVS and FNYEAQ. The CDR3 spans 17 residues.

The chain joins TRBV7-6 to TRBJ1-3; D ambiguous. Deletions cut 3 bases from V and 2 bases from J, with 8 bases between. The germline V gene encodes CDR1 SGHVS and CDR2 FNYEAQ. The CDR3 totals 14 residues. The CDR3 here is CASSLSIAGNTIYF. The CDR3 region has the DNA TGTGCCAGCAGCTTGAGTATTGCTGGAAACACCATATATTTT.

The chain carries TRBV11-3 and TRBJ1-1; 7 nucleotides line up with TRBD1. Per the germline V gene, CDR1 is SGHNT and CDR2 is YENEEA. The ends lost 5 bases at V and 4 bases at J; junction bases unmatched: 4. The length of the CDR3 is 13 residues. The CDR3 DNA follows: TGTGCCAGCAGCGGCAGGGGGGGCACTGAAGCTTTCTTT. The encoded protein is CASSGRGGTEAFF.

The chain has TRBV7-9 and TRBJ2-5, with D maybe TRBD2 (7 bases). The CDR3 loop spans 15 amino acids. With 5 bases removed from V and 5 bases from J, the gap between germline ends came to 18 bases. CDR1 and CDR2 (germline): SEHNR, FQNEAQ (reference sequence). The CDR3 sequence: CASSPQGGGRETQYF. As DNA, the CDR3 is TGTGCCAGCAGCCCCCAAGGGGGGGGCCGCGAGACCCAGTACTTC. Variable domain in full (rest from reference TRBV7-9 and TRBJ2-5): DTGVSQNPRHKITKRGQNVTFRCDPISEHNRLYWYRQTLGQGPEFLTYFQNEAQLEKSRLLSDRFSAERPKGSFSTLEIQRTEQGDSAMYLCASSPQGGGRETQYFGPGTRLLVL.